This TCR beta chain comes out of a study of blood T cell repertoires in COVID-19. Libraries were prepared by immunoSEQ multiplex PCR; TCRdb keeps only in-frame clonotypes and omits some of them. The data contain more than 250,000 clones, around 86% of them seen just once; the ten biggest clones take up about 2.7%. The clonotype comes from a woman aged 18-29 years who had recovered from COVID-19. The sample taken for sequencing was PBMCs or T cells enriched from blood (not recorded which).

The CDR3 nucleotides read TGTGCCACCAGTGTGGGGCAGGGGGTAGAGACCCAGTACTTC. This codes for CATSVGQGVETQYF. J is TRBJ2-5 and V is TRBV24-1; 7 nucleotides align to TRBD1. Germline assignment: CDR1 KGHDR and CDR2 SFDVKD. The CDR3 is made up of 14 amino acids. Unmatched junction bases numbered 6, after V lost 5 bases and J lost 4 bases.